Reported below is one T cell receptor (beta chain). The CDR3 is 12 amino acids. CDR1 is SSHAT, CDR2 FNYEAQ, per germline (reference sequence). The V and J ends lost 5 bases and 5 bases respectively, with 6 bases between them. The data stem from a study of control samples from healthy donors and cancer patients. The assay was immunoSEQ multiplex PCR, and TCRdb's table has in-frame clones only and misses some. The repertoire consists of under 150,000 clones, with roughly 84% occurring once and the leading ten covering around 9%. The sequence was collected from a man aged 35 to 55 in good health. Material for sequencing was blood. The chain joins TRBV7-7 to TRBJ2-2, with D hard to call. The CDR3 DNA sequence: TGTGCCAGCAGCCGCAATACCGGGGAGCTGTTTTTT. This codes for CASSRNTGELFF.